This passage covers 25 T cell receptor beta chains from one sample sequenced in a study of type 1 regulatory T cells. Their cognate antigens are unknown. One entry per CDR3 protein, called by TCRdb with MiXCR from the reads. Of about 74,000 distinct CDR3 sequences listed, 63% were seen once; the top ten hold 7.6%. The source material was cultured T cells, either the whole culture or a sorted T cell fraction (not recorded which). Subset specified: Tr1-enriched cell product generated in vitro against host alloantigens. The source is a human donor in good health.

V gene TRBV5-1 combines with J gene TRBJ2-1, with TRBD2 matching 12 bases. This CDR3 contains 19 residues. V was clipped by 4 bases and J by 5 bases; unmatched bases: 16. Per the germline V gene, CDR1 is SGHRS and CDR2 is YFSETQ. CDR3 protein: CASSHLKTSGSGFDNEQFF. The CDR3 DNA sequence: TGCGCCAGCAGCCACCTGAAGACTAGCGGGAGCGGATTCGACAATGAGCAGTTCTTC.

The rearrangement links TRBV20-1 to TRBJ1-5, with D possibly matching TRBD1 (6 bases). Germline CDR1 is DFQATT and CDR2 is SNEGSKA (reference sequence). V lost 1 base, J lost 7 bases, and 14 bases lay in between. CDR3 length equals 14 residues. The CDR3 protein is CSARGGGANQPQHF. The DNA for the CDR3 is TGCAGTGCTAGAGGCGGGGGGGCGAACCAGCCCCAGCATTTT.

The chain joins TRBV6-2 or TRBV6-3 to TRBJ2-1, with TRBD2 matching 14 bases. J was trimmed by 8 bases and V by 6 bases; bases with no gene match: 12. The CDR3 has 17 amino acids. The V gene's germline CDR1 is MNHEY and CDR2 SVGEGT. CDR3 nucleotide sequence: TGTGCCAGCAGGACGACTAGCGGGAGGGTCCGGGTCCATGAGCAGTTCTTC. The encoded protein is CASRTTSGRVRVHEQFF.

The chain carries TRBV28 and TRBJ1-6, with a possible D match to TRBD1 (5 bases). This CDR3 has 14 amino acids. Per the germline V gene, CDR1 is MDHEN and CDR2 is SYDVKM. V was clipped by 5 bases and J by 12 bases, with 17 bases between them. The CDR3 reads CASSLGRAGRPLHF. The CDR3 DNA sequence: TGTGCCAGCAGTCTAGGCAGGGCGGGACGACCCCTCCACTTT.

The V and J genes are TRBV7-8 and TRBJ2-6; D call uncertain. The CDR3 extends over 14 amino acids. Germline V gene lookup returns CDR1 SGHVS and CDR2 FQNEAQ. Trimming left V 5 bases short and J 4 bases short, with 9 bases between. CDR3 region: CASSPLLGANVLTF. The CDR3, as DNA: TGTGCCAGCAGCCCGCTCTTGGGGGCCAACGTCCTGACTTTC.

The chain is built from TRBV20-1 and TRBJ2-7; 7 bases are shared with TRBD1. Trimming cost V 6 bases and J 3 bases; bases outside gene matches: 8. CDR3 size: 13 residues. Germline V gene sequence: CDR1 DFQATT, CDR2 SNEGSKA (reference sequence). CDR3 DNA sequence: TGCAGTGCCTCCCCGACAGGGTACTACGAGCAGTACTTC. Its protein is CSASPTGYYEQYF.

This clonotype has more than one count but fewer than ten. CDR3: CASMEQAGANVLTF. The CDR3 coding sequence is TGTGCCAGTATGGAACAGGCTGGGGCCAACGTCCTGACTTTC. The chain employs TRBV19 and TRBJ2-6; tentatively, D is TRBD1 (5 bases). This CDR3 has 14 residues. V lost 7 bases to trimming and J lost 2 bases, with 9 bases between them. Per germline, CDR1 LNHDA and CDR2 SQIVND (reference sequence).

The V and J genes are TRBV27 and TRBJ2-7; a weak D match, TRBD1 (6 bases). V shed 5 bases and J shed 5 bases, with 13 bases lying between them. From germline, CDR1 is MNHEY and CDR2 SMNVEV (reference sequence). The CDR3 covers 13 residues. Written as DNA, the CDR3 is TGTGCCAGCAGTCTACAGGGTAAACACGAGCAGTACTTC. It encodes CASSLQGKHEQYF.

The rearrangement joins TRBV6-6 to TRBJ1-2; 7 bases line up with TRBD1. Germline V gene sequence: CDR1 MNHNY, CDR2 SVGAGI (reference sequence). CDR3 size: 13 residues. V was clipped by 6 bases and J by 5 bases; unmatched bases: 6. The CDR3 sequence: CASSAGTEYGYTF. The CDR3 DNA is TGTGCCAGCAGCGCCGGGACAGAATATGGCTACACCTTC.

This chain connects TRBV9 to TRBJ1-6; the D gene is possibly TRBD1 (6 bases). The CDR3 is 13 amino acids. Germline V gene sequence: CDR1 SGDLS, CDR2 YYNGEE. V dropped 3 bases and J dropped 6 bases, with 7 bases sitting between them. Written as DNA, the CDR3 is TGTGCCAGCAGCGACAGGGTTAATTCACCCCTCCACTTT. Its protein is CASSDRVNSPLHF. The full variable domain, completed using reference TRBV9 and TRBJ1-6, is DSGVTQTPKHLITATGQRVTLRCSPRSGDLSVYWYQQSLDQGLQFLIQYYNGEERAKGNILERFSAQQFPDLHSELNLSSLELGDSALYFCASSDRVNSPLHFGNGTRLTVT.

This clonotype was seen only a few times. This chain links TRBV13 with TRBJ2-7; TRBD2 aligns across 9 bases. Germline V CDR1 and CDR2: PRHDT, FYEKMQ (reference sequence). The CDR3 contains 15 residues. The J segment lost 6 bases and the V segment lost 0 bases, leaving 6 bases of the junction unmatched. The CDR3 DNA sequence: TGTGCCAGCAGCTTAGGGTCTAGCGGGACGTTCGAGCAGTACTTC. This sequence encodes CASSLGSSGTFEQYF.

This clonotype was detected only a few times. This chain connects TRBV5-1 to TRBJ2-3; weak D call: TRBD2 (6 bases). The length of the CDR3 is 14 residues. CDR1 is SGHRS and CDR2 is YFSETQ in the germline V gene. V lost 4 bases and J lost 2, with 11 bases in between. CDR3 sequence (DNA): TGCGCCAGCAGCACACTAGCAGACACAGATACGCAGTATTTT. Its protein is CASSTLADTDTQYF.

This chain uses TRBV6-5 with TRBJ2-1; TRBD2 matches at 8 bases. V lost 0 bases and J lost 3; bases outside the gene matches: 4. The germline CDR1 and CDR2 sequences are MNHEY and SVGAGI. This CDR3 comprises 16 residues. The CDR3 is CASSYSGLAGYNEQFF. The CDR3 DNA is TGTGCCAGCAGTTACTCTGGCCTAGCGGGCTACAATGAGCAGTTCTTC.

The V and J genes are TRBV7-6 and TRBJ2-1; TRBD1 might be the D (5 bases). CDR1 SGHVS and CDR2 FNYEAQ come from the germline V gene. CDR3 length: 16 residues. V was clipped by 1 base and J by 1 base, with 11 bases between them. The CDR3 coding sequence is TGTGCCAGCAGCTTAGAGGACACCGTTTCCTACAATGAGCAGTTCTTC. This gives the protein CASSLEDTVSYNEQFF.

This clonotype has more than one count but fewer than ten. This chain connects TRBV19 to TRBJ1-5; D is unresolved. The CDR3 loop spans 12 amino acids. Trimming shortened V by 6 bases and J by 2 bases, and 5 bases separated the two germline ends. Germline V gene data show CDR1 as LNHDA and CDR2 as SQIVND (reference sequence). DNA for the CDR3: TGTGCCAGTAGGCTGGGCAATCAGCCCCAGCATTTT. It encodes CASRLGNQPQHF.

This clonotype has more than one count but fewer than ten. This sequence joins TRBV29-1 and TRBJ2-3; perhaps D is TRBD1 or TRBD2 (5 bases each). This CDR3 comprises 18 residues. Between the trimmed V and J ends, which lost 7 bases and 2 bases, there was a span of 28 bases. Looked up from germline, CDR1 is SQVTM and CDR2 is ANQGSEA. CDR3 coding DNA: TGCAGCGCCAGGCCTTGGTCTTGGGGCGAGGGCCCCACAGATACGCAGTATTTT. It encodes CSARPWSWGEGPTDTQYF.

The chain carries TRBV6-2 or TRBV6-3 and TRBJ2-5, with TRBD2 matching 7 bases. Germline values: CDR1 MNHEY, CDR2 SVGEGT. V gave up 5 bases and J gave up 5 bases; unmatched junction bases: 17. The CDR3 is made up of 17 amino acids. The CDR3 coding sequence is TGTGCCAGCAGTACTCCGGATTGGGGCGGGAGACGTGAGACCCAGTACTTC. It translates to CASSTPDWGGRRETQYF.

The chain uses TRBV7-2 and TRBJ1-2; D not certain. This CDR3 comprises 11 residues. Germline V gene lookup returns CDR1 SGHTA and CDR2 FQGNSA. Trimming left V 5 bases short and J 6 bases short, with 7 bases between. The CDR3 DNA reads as TGTGCCAGCAGCCCCCGAGATGGCTACACCTTC. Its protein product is CASSPRDGYTF.

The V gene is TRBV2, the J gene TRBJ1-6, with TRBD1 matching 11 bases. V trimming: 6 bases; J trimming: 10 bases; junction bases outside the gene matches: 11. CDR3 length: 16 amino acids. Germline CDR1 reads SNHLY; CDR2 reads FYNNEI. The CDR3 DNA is TGTGCCAGCAGCCTTCGAGGACAGGGGGCATACTCACCCCTCCACTTT. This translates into CASSLRGQGAYSPLHF.

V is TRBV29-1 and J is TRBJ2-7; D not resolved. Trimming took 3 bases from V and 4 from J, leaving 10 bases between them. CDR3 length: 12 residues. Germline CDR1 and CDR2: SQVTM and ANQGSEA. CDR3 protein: CSVEIGKYEQYF. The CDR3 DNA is TGCAGCGTTGAGATAGGGAAGTACGAGCAGTACTTC.

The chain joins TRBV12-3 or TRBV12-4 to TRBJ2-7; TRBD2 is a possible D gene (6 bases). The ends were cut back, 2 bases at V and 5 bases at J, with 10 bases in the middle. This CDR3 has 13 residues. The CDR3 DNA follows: TGTGCCAGCAGTTTACCTCCGGGGGACGAGCAGTACTTC. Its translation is CASSLPPGDEQYF.

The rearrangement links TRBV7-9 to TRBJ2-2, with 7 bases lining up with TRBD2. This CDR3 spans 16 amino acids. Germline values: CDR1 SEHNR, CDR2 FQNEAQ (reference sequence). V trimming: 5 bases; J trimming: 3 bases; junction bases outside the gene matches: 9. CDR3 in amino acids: CASSPGQRDYTGELFF. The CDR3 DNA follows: TGTGCCAGCAGCCCCGGGCAGCGGGACTACACCGGGGAGCTGTTTTTT.

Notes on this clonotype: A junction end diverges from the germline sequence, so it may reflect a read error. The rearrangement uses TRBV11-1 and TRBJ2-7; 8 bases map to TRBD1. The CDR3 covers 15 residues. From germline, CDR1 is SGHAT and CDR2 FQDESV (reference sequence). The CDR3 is CGSSFNAGGAYEQYF. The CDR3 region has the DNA TGTGGCAGCAGCTTCAATGCAGGGGGCGCTTACGAGCAGTACTTC.

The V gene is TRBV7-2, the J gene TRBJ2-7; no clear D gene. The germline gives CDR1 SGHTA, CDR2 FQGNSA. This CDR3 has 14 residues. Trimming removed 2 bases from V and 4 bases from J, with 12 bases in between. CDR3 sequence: CASSLSGGGYEQYF. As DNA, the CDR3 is TGTGCCAGCAGCTTATCGGGCGGCGGTTACGAGCAGTACTTC. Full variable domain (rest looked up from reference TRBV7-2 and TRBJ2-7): GAGVSQSPSNKVTEKGKDVELRCDPISGHTALYWYRQSLGQGLEFLIYFQGNSAPDKSGLPSDRFSAERTGGSVSTLTIQRTQQEDSAVYLCASSLSGGGYEQYFGPGTRLTVT.

The CDR3 DNA reads TGCAGTGCTGCCACAGGGTTAACAGATACGCAGTATTTT. As protein: CSAATGLTDTQYF. The gene calls are TRBV20-1 and TRBJ2-3, with D perhaps TRBD1 (6 bases). Per germline, CDR1 DFQATT and CDR2 SNEGSKA (reference sequence). This CDR3 spans 13 amino acids. V dropped 5 bases and J dropped 3 bases, with 12 bases sitting between them.